This record concerns one T cell receptor (beta chain) sequence. The data were obtained in a study of T cell responses to AZD1222 COVID-19 vaccine. Data came from immunoSEQ multiplex PCR; TCRdb stores just in-frame clones and leaves some out. The table lists 150,000 to 170,000 clones, 90% of them singletons. The length of the CDR3 is 15 residues. V was pared by 1 base and J by 4 bases, with 13 bases between. Germline V gene sequence: CDR1 LNHDA, CDR2 SQIVND (reference sequence). Source: peripheral blood, taken on day 0 of AZD1222 vaccination. The source of this sequence is an adult in good health. This chain uses TRBV19 with TRBJ1-2; D gene ambiguous. The CDR3 DNA follows: TGTGCCAGTAGTATAGGCTTGCTGGAGACCTATGGCTACACCTTC. Protein sequence: CASSIGLLETYGYTF.